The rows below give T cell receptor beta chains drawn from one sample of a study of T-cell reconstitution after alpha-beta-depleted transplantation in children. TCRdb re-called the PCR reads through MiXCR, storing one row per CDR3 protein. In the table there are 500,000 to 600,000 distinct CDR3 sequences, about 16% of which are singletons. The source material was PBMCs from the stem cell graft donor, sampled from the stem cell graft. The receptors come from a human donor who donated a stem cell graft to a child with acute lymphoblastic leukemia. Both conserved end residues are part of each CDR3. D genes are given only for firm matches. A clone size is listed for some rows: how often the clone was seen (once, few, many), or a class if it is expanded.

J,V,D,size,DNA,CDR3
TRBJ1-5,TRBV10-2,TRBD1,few,TGCGCCAGCAGTGAGCCTCACAGGGGATTTGGTCAGCCCCAGCATTTT,CASSEPHRGFGQPQHF
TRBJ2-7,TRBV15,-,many,TGTGCCACCAGCAGGAACCGGGACGGGATAGGAGAGCAGTACTTC,CATSRNRDGIGEQYF
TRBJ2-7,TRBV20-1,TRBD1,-,TGCAGTGCTAGGGCAGGGGGATCACCTAGCCTGGGGCAGTACTTC,CSARAGGSPSLGQYF
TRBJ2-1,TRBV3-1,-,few,TGTGCCAGCAGCCACTCCGGGGTCCTATTTTACAATGAGCAGTTCTTC,CASSHSGVLFYNEQFF
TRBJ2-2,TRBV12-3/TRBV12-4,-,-,TGTGCCAGCAGTCCATGGACTCCGGAGGAGCTGTTTTTT,CASSPWTPEELFF
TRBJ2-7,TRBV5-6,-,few,TGTGCCAGCAGCTCACCGGGACTCTTGAACGTTTACGAGCAGTACTTC,CASSSPGLLNVYEQYF
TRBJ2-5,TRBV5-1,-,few,TGCGCCAGCAGCTTGGCAGGCCTCGGCGGTTACTTC,CASSLAGLGGYF
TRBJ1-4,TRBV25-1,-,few,TGTGCCAGCAGTGAGGGGTCTGGGGCAACTAATGAAAAACTGTTTTTT,CASSEGSGATNEKLFF
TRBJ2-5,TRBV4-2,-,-,TGTGCCAGCAGCCAAGTGGCGGAGGAGACCCAGTACTTC,CASSQVAEETQYF
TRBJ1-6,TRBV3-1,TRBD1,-,TGTGCCAGCAGCCGCATCCGACAGGGGCTCTCACCCCTCCACTTT,CASSRIRQGLSPLHF
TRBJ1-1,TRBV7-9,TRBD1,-,TGTGCCAGCAGCTTACCCCGCGGGGCAGGGGGCACTGAAGCTTTCTTT,CASSLPRGAGGTEAFF
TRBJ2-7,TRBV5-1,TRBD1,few,TGCGCCAGCAGCTTGGTCGGGACAGGTGGGCACGAGCAGTACTTC,CASSLVGTGGHEQYF
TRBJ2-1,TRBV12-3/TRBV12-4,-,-,TGTGCCAGCAGTTTAGCGTATGCGGGCTCCTACAATGAGCAGTTCTTC,CASSLAYAGSYNEQFF
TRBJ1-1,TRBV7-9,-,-,TGTGCCAGCAGCGTAGGAGCGGTGAACACTGAAGCTTTCTTT,CASSVGAVNTEAFF